The clone carrying this T cell receptor beta chain was found a few times. Its cognate antigen is unknown. TCRdb analysed the 5' RACE reads with MiXCR anew, one entry per CDR3 protein. The sample shows over 130,000 distinct CDR3 sequences, more than 13% of them seen only once. The data belong to a study of T-cell memory formation after mild COVID-19. The study, taken as a whole, reports: CD4+ bias marked clones expanding day 15 to 37, unlike balanced contracting clones.

Input material: PBMCs or a T cell subset sorted from them (not recorded which). The receptor comes from an adult woman who had mild COVID-19 (a few samples of this study predate the infection). Cell type and time point are not known.

The CDR3: CAISESRTGGENQPQHF. The CDR3 DNA reads TGTGCCATCAGTGAGTCAAGAACCGGGGGCGAAAATCAGCCCCAGCATTTT. The V gene is TRBV10-3, the J gene TRBJ1-5; a weak D match, TRBD1 (6 bases). CDR1 and CDR2 (germline): ENHRY, SYGVKD. The ends were cut back, 0 bases at V and 4 bases at J, with 16 bases in the middle. This CDR3 region has 17 residues.